The sequence of this T cell receptor beta chain was determined in a study of early T cells in non-severe SARS-CoV-2 infection. About the research overall: The authors sequenced bulk RNA from unsorted whole blood, leaving chains unpaired.

This clonotype appeared many times. TCRdb re-analysed the 5' RACE reads in MiXCR, keeping a single row per CDR3 protein. This sample has fewer than 60,000 distinct CDR3 sequences, with around a tenth found just once. Germline-derived CDR1 and CDR2 are MDHEN and SYDVKM. The CDR3 covers 14 residues. V was clipped by 7 bases and J by 1 base, with 13 bases between them. The sequence was collected from an adult who was a healthcare worker with PCR-confirmed SARS-CoV-2 infection or an uninfected control (not recorded which). The sequences come from whole blood, collected at baseline. The rearrangement joins TRBV28 to TRBJ1-1; D call uncertain. The CDR3: CASTPPVRNTEAFF. Written as DNA, the CDR3 is TGTGCCAGCACTCCTCCGGTTAGGAACACTGAAGCTTTCTTT.